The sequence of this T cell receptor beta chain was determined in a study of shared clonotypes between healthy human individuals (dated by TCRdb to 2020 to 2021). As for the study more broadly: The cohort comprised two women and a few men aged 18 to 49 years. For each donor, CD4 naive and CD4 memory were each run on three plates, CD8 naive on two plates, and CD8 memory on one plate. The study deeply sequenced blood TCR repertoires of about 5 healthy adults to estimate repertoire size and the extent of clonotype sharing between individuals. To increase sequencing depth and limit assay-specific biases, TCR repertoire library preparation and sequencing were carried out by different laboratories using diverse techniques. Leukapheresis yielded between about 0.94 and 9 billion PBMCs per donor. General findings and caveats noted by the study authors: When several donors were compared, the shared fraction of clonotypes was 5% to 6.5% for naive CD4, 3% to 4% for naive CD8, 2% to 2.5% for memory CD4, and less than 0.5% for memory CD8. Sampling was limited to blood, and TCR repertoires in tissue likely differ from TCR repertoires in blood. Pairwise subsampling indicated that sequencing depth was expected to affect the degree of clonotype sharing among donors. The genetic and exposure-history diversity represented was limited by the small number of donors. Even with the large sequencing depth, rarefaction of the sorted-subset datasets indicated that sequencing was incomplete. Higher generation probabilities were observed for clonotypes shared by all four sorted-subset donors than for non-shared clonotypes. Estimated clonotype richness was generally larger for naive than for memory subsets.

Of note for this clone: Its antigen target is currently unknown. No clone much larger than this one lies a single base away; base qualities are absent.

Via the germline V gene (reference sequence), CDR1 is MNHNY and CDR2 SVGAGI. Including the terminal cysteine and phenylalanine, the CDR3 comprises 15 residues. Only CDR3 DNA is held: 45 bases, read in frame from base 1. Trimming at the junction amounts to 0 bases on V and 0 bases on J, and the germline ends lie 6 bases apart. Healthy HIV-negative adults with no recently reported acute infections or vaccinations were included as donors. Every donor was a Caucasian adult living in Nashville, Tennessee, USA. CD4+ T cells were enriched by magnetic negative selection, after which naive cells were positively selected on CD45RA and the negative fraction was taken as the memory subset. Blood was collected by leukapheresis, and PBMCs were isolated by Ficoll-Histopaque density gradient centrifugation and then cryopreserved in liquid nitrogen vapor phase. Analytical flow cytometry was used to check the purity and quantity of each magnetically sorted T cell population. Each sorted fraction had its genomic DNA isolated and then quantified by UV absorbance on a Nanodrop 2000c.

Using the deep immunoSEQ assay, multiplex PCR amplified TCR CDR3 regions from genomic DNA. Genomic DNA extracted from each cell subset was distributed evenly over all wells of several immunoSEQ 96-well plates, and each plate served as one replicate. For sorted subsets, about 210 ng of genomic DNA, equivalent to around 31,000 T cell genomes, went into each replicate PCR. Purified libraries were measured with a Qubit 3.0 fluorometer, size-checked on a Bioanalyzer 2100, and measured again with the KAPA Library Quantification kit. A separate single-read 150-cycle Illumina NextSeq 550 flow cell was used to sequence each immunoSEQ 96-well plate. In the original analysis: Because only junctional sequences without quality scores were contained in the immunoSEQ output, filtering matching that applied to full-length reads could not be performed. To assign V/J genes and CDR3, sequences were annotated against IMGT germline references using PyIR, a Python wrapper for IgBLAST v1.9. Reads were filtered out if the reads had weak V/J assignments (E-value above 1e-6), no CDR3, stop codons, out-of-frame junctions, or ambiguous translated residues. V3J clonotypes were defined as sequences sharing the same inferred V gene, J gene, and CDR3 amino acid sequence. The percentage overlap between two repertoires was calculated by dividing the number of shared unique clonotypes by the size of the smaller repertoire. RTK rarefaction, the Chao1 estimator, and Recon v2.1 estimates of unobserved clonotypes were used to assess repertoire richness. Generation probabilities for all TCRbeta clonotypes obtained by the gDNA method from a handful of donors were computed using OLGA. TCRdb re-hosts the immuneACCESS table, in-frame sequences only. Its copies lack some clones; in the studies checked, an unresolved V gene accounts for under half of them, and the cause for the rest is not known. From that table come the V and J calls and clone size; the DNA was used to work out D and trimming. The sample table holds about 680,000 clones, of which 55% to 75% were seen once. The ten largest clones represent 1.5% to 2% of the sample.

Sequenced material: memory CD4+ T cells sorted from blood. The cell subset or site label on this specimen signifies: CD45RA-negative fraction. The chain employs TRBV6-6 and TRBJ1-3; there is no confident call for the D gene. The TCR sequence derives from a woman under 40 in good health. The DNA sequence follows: TGTGCCAGCAGTTACTCTCAGCTCTCTGGAAACACCATATATTTT. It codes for CASSYSQLSGNTIYF.